The 9 T cell receptor beta chains in this list originate from one sample, sequenced in a study of CXCR3-negative and CXCR3-positive naive CD8 T cells. Study-wide results and caveats: A higher hydrophobicity marked the TRB CDR3s of CXCR3-positive naive cells versus CXCR3-negative naive cells.

No antigen has been assigned to these receptors. Carrying UMI labels, the TRB cDNA libraries were prepared through 5' RACE. TCRdb re-called the 5' RACE reads and shows each CDR3 protein once, DNA omitted. The table for this sample gives around 60,000 distinct CDR3 sequences. The specimen sequenced was naive CXCR3+ CD8+ T cells from blood. As for subset: CD45RO-CCR7+CD27+CD95- naive CD8+ T cells expressing CXCR3 (TNR3+). The receptors shown here come from a human donor in good health. Some clones in this sample may be carry-over from other donors' samples.

The chain joins TRBV7-7 to TRBJ1-1. Germline V CDR1 and CDR2: SSHAT, FNYEAQ (reference sequence). The CDR3 is made up of 13 amino acids. CDR3: CASSLGVGTEAFF.

The chain combines TRBV28 with TRBJ2-7. The CDR3 is made up of 13 amino acids. Germline CDR1 is MDHEN and CDR2 is SYDVKM. This CDR3 reads CASSLRISYEQYF.

The chain recombines TRBV7-2 with TRBJ2-2. Germline CDR1 is SGHTA and CDR2 is FQGNSA. The CDR3 totals 14 residues. The CDR3 loop reads CASSLAPNTGELFF.

This sequence joins TRBV13 and TRBJ2-1; with no DNA, the TCRdb D assignment of TRBD1 cannot be verified. Germline CDR1 reads PRHDT; CDR2 reads FYEKMQ (reference sequence). This CDR3 has 16 amino acids. The CDR3 loop is CASSSLRGFSYNEQFF.

The V gene is TRBV15, the J gene TRBJ2-5; the TCRdb D gene call, TRBD2, has no DNA to confirm it. Germline values: CDR1 LNHNV, CDR2 YYDKDF (reference sequence). This CDR3 has 17 amino acids. The CDR3 reads CATSRPTWAAEGETQYF.

V gene TRBV9 combines with J gene TRBJ2-1; TCRdb's D call, TRBD1, is unchecked because there is no DNA. Germline V gene data show CDR1 as SGDLS and CDR2 as YYNGEE. The CDR3 sequence is 16 residues long. CDR3: CASSVRLAGDVDEQFF.

The V call is TRBV6-5, the J call TRBJ1-1; the D call from TCRdb, TRBD1, cannot be confirmed without DNA. This CDR3 is 14 amino acids long. From germline, CDR1 is MNHEY and CDR2 SVGAGI. The CDR3 spells CATRRAGGRLEAFF.

The chain carries TRBV20-1 and TRBJ2-7; TCRdb's assignment of TRBD1 cannot be checked, as there is no DNA. Per germline, CDR1 DFQATT and CDR2 SNEGSKA (reference sequence). This CDR3 has 12 residues. The CDR3 is CSARDSGGEQYF.

V and J are TRBV15 and TRBJ2-4; absent DNA, TCRdb's TRBD1 call cannot be checked. The CDR3 covers 16 residues. CDR1 LNHNV and CDR2 YYDKDF come from the germline V gene (reference sequence). The CDR3 sequence is CATSRDRDRGQNIQYF.